The next 8 T cell receptor beta chains were all read from a single sample in a study of PD-L1 blockade in urothelial cancer. Time point in this sample: pretreatment peripheral blood. Sequencing was performed with immunoSEQ multiplex PCR; in TCRdb, only in-frame clones are kept and a portion is missing. The sample lists 30,000 to 40,000 clones, just under 85% occurring once. The material was PBMCs, obtained around atezolizumab (anti-PD-L1) treatment. The receptors were sampled from a man older than 75 with urothelial cancer.

The chain employs TRBV29-1 and TRBJ1-2, with a possible D match to TRBD1 (6 bases). CDR3 length: 16 amino acids. The V end was cut by 4 bases, the J end by 4 bases, with 22 bases between. CDR1 and CDR2 from the germline V gene are SQVTM and ANQGSEA. The CDR3 here is CSVGGHGRGRGYGYTF. DNA of the CDR3: TGCAGCGTTGGAGGTCACGGCAGGGGCAGGGGCTATGGCTACACCTTC.

The rearrangement uses TRBV5-6 and TRBJ2-1; 10 positions agree with TRBD1. The CDR3 extends over 16 amino acids. Trimming at V came to 4 bases and at J to 7 bases, leaving 11 bases not matched to a gene. Germline assignment: CDR1 SGHDT and CDR2 YYEEEE. CDR3 nucleotides: TGTGCCAGCAGCCCGGCCGGGACAGGGGCGGGAAATGAGCAGTTCTTC. The encoded protein is CASSPAGTGAGNEQFF.

The V gene is TRBV6-1, the J gene TRBJ2-7; 10 positions agree with TRBD1. Germline V gene lookup returns CDR1 MNHNS and CDR2 SASEGT. The junction had 9 bases not matched to a gene; V was cut back by 5 bases and J by 5 bases. CDR3 length: 15 residues. The CDR3 sequence is CASSSPRTGGNEQYF. CDR3 DNA sequence: TGTGCCAGCAGTTCCCCCCGGACAGGGGGAAACGAGCAGTACTTC.

The J gene is TRBJ1-2, the V gene TRBV2; a weak D match, TRBD1 (5 bases). The CDR3 covers 16 residues. The germline V and J ends were trimmed by 2 bases and 4 bases, with 17 bases remaining between them. Germline-derived CDR1 and CDR2 are SNHLY and FYNNEI. The CDR3 protein is CASSEWGDPKFYGYTF. CDR3 nucleotides: TGTGCCAGCAGTGAATGGGGGGACCCTAAATTCTATGGCTACACCTTC.

V is TRBV5-1 and J is TRBJ2-7; D gene uncertain. The CDR3 has 14 residues. V gave up 0 bases and J gave up 0 bases, with 7 bases separating them. Germline V lookup: CDR1 SGHRS, CDR2 YFSETQ. The CDR3 here is CASSLAGGSYEQYF. The CDR3 nucleotides are TGCGCCAGCAGCTTGGCCGGTGGCTCCTACGAGCAGTACTTC.

CDR3 amino acids: CASSDTSGPPYEQYF. CDR3 DNA: TGCGCCAGCAGCGATACTAGCGGGCCACCCTACGAGCAGTACTTC. The gene calls are TRBV5-1 and TRBJ2-7; TRBD2 agrees at 9 bases. The CDR3 is 15 amino acids. The germline V gene has CDR1 SGHRS and CDR2 YFSETQ. V was pared by 4 bases and J by 2 bases, with 7 bases of the junction left unmatched.

This clone turned up a few times. This chain uses TRBV2 with TRBJ2-1; possibly TRBD1 for D (6 bases). The V gene's germline CDR1 is SNHLY and CDR2 FYNNEI. The CDR3 has 13 residues. V dropped 7 bases and J dropped 4 bases, with 11 bases sitting between them. CDR3 loop: CASKNREYNEQFF. Written as DNA, the CDR3 is TGTGCCAGCAAGAACAGGGAATACAATGAGCAGTTCTTC. The complete variable domain, with remaining parts taken from reference TRBV2 and TRBJ2-1, reads EPEVTQTPSHQVTQMGQEVILRCVPISNHLYFYWYRQILGQKVEFLVSFYNNEISEKSEIFDDQFSVERPDGSNFTLKIRSTKLEDSAMYFCASKNREYNEQFFGPGTRLTVL.

This rearrangement joins TRBV18 to TRBJ1-1; perhaps TRBD1 as D (5 bases). Germline-derived CDR1 and CDR2 are KGHSH and LQKENI. V was trimmed by 5 bases and J by 1 base, leaving 11 bases between them. CDR3 size: 14 residues. Written as DNA, the CDR3 is TGTGCCAGCTCAGAGCAGGGCACGAACACTGAAGCTTTCTTT. Translation: CASSEQGTNTEAFF.